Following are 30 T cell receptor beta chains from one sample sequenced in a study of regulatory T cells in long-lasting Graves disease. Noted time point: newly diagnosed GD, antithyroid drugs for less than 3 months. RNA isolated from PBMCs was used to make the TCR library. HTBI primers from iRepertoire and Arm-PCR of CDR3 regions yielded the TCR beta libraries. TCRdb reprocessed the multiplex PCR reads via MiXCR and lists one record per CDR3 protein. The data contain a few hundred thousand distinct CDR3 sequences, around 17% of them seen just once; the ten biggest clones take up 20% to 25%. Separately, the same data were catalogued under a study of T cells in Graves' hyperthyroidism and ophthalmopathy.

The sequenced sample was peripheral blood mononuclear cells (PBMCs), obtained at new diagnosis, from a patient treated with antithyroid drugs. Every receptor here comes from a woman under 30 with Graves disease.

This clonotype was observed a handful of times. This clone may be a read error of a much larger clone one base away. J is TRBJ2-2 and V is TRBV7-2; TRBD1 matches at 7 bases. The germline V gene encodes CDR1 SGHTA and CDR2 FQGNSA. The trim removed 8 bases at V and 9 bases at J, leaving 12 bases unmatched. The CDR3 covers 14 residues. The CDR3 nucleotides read TGTGCCAGCCGACAGGGTAGAGAAACCAGGGAGCTGTTTTTT. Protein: CASRQGRETRELFF.

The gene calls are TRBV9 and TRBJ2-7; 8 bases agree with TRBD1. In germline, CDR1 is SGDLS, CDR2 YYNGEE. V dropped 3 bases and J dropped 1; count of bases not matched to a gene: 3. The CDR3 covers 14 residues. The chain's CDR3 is CASSEQGDSYEQYF. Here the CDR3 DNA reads TGTGCCAGCAGCGAACAGGGGGATTCCTACGAGCAGTACTTC.

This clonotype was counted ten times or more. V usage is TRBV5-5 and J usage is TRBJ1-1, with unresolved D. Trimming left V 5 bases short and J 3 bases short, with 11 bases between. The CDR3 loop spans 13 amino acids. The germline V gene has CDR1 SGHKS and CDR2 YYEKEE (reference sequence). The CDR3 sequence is CASRPEWHTEAFF. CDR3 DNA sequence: TGTGCCAGCAGACCAGAATGGCACACTGAAGCTTTCTTT.

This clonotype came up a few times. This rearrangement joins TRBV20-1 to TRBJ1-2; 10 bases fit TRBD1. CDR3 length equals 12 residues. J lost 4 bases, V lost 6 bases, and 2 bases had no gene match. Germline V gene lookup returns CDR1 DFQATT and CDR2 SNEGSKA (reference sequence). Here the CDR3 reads CSARTGGYGYTF. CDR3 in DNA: TGCAGTGCCCGGACAGGGGGCTATGGCTACACCTTC.

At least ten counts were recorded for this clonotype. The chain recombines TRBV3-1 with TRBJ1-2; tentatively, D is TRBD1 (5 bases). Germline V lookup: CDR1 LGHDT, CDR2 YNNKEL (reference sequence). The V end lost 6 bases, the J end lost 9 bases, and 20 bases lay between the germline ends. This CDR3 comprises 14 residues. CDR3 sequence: CASRLQGGEVSYTF. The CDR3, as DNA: TGTGCCAGCAGATTGCAGGGAGGGGAAGTTAGCTACACCTTC.

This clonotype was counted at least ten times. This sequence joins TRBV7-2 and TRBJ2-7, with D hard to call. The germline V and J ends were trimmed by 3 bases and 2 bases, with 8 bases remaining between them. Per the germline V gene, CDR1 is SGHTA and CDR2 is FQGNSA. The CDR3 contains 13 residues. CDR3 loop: CASSFAAPYEQYF. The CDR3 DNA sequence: TGTGCCAGCAGCTTCGCTGCTCCCTACGAGCAGTACTTC.

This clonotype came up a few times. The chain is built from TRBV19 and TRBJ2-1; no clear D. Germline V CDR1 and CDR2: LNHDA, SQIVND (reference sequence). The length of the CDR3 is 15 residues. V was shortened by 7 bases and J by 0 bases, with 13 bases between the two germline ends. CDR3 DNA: TGTGCCAGTACCATGTATCTTAGCTCCTACAATGAGCAGTTCTTC. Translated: CASTMYLSSYNEQFF.

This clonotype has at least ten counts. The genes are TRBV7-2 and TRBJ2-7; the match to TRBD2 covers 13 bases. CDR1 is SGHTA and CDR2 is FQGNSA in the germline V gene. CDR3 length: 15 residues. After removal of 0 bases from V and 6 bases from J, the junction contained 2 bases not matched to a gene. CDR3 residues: CASSLAGTSGTEQYF. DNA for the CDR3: TGTGCCAGCAGCTTAGCCGGGACTAGCGGGACCGAGCAGTACTTC.

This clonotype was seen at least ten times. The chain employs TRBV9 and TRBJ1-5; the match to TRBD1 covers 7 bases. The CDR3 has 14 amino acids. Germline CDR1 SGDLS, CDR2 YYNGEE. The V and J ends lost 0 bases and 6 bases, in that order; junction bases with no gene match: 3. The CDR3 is CASSVGTGGQPQHF. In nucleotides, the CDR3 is TGTGCCAGCAGCGTAGGGACAGGAGGTCAGCCCCAGCATTTT.

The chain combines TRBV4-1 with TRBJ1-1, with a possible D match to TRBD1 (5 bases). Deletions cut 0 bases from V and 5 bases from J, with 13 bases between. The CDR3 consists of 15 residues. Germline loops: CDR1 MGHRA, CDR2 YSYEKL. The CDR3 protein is CASSQESREGTEAFF. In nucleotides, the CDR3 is TGCGCCAGCAGCCAAGAGTCCAGGGAGGGGACTGAAGCTTTCTTT.

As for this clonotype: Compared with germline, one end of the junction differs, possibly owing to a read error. CDR3 DNA: TGTGCCAACAGCCAAGGGGACAGGGTGCCCCGTGGCACAGATACGCAGTATTTT. It encodes CANSQGDRVPRGTDTQYF. V usage is TRBV3-1 and J usage is TRBJ2-3; 9 nucleotides align to TRBD1. Germline CDR1 reads LGHDT; CDR2 reads YNNKEL (reference sequence). This CDR3 comprises 18 residues.

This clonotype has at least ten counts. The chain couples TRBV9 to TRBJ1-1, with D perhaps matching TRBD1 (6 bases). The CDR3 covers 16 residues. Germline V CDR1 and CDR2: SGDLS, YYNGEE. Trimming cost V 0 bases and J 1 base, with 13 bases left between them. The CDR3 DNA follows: TGTGCCAGCAGCGTAGGTACAGGGTACTCGAACACTGAAGCTTTCTTT. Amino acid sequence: CASSVGTGYSNTEAFF.

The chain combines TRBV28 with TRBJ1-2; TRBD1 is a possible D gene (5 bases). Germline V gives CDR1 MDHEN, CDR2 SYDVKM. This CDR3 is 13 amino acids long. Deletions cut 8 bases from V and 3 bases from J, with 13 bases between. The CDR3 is CASGRGLDYGYTF. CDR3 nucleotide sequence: TGTGCCAGCGGGAGGGGATTGGACTATGGCTACACCTTC.

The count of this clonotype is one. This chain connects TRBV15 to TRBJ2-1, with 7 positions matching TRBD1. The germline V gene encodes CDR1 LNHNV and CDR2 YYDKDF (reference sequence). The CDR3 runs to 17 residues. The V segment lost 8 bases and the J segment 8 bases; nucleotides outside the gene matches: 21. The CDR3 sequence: CATGTASTTRIPYEQFF. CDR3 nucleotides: TGTGCCACCGGGACAGCCTCGACTACCCGCATCCCTTATGAGCAGTTCTTC.

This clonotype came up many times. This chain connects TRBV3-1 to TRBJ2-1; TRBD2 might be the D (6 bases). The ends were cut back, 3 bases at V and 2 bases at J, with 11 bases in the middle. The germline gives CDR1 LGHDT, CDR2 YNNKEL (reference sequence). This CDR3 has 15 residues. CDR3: CASSHAGRAYNEQFF. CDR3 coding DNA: TGTGCCAGCAGCCACGCGGGAAGGGCCTACAATGAGCAGTTCTTC.

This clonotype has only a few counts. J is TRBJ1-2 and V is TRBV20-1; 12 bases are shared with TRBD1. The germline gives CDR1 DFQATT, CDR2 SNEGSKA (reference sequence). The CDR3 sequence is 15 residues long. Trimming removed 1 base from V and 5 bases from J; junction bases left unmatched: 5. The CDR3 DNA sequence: TGCAGTGCTAGAGGACCGGGACAGGGGGCTTATGGCTACACCTTC. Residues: CSARGPGQGAYGYTF.

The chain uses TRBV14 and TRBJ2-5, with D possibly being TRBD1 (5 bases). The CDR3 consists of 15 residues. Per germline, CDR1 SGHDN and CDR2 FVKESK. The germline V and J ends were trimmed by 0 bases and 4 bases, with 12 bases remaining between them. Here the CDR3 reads CASSQDWGSGETQYF. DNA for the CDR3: TGTGCCAGCAGCCAAGACTGGGGCAGTGGAGAGACCCAGTACTTC.

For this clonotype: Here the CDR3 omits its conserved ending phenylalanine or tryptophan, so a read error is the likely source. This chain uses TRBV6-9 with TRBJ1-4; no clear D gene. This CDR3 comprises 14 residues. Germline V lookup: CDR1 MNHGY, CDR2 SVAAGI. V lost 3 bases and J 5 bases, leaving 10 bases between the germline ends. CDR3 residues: CASSYSATNEKLFL. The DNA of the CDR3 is TGTGCCAGCAGTTACTCCGCCACGAATGAAAAACTGTTTCTT.

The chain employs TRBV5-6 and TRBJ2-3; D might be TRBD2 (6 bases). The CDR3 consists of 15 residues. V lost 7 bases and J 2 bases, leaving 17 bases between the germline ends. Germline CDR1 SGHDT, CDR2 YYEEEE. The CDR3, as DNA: TGTGCCAGCTTGAGCTGGCGGGGTCACACAGATACGCAGTATTTT. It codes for CASLSWRGHTDTQYF.

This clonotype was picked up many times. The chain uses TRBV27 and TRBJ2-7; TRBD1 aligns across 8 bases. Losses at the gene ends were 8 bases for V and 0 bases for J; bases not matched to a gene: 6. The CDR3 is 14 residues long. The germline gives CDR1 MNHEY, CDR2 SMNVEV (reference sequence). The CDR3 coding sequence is TGTGCCAGCTCAGGACAGGGAACCTCCTACGAGCAGTACTTC. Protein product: CASSGQGTSYEQYF.

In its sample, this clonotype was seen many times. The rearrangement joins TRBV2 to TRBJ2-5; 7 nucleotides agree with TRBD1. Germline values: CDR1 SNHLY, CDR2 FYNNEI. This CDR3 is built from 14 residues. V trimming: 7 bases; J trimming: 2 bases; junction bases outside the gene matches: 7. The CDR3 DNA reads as TGTGCCAGCAAGGGGACAGTCCTGCAAGAGACCCAGTACTTC. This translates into CASKGTVLQETQYF.

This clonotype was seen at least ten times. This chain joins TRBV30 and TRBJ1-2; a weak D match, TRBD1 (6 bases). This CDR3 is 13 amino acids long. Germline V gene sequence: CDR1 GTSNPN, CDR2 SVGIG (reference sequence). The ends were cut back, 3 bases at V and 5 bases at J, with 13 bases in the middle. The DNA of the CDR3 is TGTGCCTGGAGCGGGGGGGCGCGTTATGGCTACACCTTC. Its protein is CAWSGGARYGYTF.

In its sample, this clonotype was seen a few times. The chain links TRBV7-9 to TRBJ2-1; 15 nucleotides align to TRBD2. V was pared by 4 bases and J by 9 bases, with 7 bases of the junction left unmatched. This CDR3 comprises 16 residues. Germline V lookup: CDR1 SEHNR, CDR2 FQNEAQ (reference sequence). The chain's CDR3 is CASSSGLAGGGSEQFF. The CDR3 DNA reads TGTGCCAGCAGCTCCGGACTAGCGGGGGGGGGGAGTGAGCAGTTCTTC.

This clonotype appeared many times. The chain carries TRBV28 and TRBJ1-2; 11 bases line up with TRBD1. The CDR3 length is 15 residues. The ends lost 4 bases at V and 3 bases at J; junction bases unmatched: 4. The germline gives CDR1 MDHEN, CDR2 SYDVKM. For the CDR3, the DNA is TGTGCCAGCAGTTCCCGGACAGGGGGCGACTATGGCTACACCTTC. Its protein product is CASSSRTGGDYGYTF.

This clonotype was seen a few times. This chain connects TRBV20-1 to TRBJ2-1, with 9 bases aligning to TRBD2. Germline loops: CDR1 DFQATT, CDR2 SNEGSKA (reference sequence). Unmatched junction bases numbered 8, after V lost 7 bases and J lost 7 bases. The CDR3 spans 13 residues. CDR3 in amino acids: CSELASGKNEQFF. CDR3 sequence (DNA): TGCAGTGAGTTGGCTAGCGGGAAGAATGAGCAGTTCTTC.

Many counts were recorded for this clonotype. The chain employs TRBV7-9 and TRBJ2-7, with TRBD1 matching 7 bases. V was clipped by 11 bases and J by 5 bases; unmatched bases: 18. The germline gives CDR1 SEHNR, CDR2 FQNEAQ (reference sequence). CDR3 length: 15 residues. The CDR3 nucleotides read TGTGCCGTCATACGACCTCGGGACAGTCCCGACGAGCAGTACTTC. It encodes CAVIRPRDSPDEQYF.

In nucleotides, the CDR3 is TGTGCCAGCAGTCCATTGATAGCCAAAAACATTCAGTACTTC. Residues: CASSPLIAKNIQYF. The chain has TRBV28 and TRBJ2-4; the D is unclear. V was shortened by 5 bases and J by 0 bases, with 8 bases between the two germline ends. Germline V gene sequence: CDR1 MDHEN, CDR2 SYDVKM. The length of the CDR3 is 14 residues.

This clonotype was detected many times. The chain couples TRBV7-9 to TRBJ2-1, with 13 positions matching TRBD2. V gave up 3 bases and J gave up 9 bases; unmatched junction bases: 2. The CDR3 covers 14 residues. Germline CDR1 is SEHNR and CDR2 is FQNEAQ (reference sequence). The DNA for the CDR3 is TGTGCCAGCAGCTTGGGACTAGCGGGATTTGAGCAGTTCTTC. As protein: CASSLGLAGFEQFF. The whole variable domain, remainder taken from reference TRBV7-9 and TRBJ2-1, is DTGVSQNPRHKITKRGQNVTFRCDPISEHNRLYWYRQTLGQGPEFLTYFQNEAQLEKSRLLSDRFSAERPKGSFSTLEIQRTEQGDSAMYLCASSLGLAGFEQFFGPGTRLTVL.

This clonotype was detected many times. CDR3: CASSLFGPRTDTQYF. CDR3 coding DNA: TGTGCCAGCAGTTTGTTCGGGCCCAGGACAGATACGCAGTATTTT. This chain uses TRBV27 with TRBJ2-3; D remains ambiguous. V was cut by 3 bases and J by 3 bases, with 13 bases left in between. The CDR3 runs to 15 residues. Germline V gene lookup returns CDR1 MNHEY and CDR2 SMNVEV (reference sequence).

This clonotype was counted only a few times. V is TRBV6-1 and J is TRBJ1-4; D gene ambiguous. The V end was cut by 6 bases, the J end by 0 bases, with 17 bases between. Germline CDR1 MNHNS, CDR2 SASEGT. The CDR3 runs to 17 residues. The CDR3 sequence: CASRPAAGFATNEKLFF. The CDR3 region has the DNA TGTGCCAGCAGACCCGCGGCGGGGTTTGCAACTAATGAAAAACTGTTTTTT.